These 21 T cell receptor beta chains were sequenced from one sample in a study of shared clonotypes between healthy human individuals. Profiled with immunoSEQ multiplex PCR; TCRdb holds only in-frame clones, not every one. In the table there are roughly 2 million clones, approximately 94% of which are singletons. Naive CD8 populations comprised CD45RO-negative cells positively selected for CCR7, excluding terminally differentiated effector memory CD45RA+ cells. Sequencing was done on a sample of naive CD8+ T cells sorted from blood. Source of these receptors: a man between 18 and 29 years old in good health.

The rearrangement links TRBV5-6 to TRBJ1-1; D not resolved. The germline V and J ends were trimmed by 1 base and 6 bases, with 16 bases remaining between them. Per germline, CDR1 SGHDT and CDR2 YYEEEE. The CDR3 sequence is 15 residues long. In nucleotides, the CDR3 is TGTGCCAGCAGCTTGAAGGCCCGGAGGGTTCCTGAAGCTTTCTTT. Translation gives CASSLKARRVPEAFF.

The V call is TRBV9, the J call TRBJ2-3, with TRBD2 identical over 10 bases. J gave up 6 bases and V 0 bases, and 10 bases lay outside the gene matches. The CDR3 length is 17 residues. Germline CDR1 is SGDLS and CDR2 is YYNGEE. The CDR3 DNA reads as TGTGCCAGCAGCGTAGTGGCTAGCGGGGGAGAATCGGATACGCAGTATTTT. Residues: CASSVVASGGESDTQYF.

This clone was counted a single time. This chain joins TRBV7-9 and TRBJ1-1; 7 bases align to TRBD1. The germline gives CDR1 SEHNR, CDR2 FQNEAQ (reference sequence). With V trimmed by 1 base and J by 11 bases, 13 bases remained unmatched. The CDR3 contains 15 residues. The CDR3 spells CASSLGGGSDREAFF. The DNA for the CDR3 is TGTGCCAGCAGCTTAGGGGGAGGCTCAGACAGGGAGGCTTTCTTT.

The gene calls are TRBV10-1 and TRBJ2-3, with 9 nucleotides matching TRBD2. Germline V gene sequence: CDR1 WNHNN, CDR2 SYGVQD (reference sequence). V shed 2 bases, J shed 2 bases, and the junction held 2 bases outside the gene matches. The CDR3 sequence is 15 residues long. The chain's CDR3 is CASSEASGATDTQYF. CDR3 in DNA: TGCGCCAGCAGTGAGGCTAGCGGGGCCACAGATACGCAGTATTTT.

This clone showed up just once. The chain couples TRBV4-1 to TRBJ1-1; D unclear. This CDR3 contains 13 residues. Trimming took off 3 bases at V and 0 bases at J, with 5 bases between the two ends. Germline assignment: CDR1 MGHRA and CDR2 YSYEKL. CDR3 region: CASSHTLNTEAFF. In DNA, the CDR3 is TGCGCCAGCAGCCATACACTGAACACTGAAGCTTTCTTT.

This clone has just a few counts. V usage is TRBV15 and J usage is TRBJ1-4; D call uncertain. The CDR3 is made up of 12 amino acids. Germline V lookup: CDR1 LNHNV, CDR2 YYDKDF (reference sequence). The ends were cut back, 11 bases at V and 5 bases at J, with 12 bases in the middle. The CDR3: CAVGFRNEKLFF. CDR3 DNA: TGTGCCGTCGGGTTTCGCAATGAAAAACTGTTTTTT. The full variable domain, with the rest looked up from reference TRBV15 and TRBJ1-4, is DAMVIQNPRYQVTQFGKPVTLSCSQTLNHNVMYWYQQKSSQAPKLLFHYYDKDFNNEADTPDNFQSRRPNTSFCFLDIRSPGLGDTAMYLCAVGFRNEKLFFGSGTQLSVL.

This sequence joins TRBV5-8 and TRBJ2-7; 8 bases map to TRBD2. Germline V gene sequence: CDR1 SGHTS, CDR2 YDEGEE. Trimming at V came to 4 bases and at J to 0 bases, leaving 9 bases not matched to a gene. This CDR3 comprises 16 residues. This CDR3 reads CASSHGGSGASYEQYF. The CDR3 DNA reads TGTGCCAGCAGCCACGGAGGTAGCGGGGCCTCCTACGAGCAGTACTTC.

CDR3 DNA: TGTGCCAGCAGCCGTGGTGACTACGAGCAGTACTTC. The encoded protein is CASSRGDYEQYF. The gene calls are TRBV5-4 and TRBJ2-7; D unclear. V dropped 4 bases and J dropped 3 bases, with 8 bases sitting between them. CDR3 size: 12 residues. Germline CDR1 is SGHNT and CDR2 is YYREEE (reference sequence).

The chain is built from TRBV28 and TRBJ1-2, with D perhaps TRBD1 (6 bases). The V and J ends lost 6 bases and 4 bases respectively, with 15 bases between them. The germline V gene has CDR1 MDHEN and CDR2 SYDVKM. The CDR3 consists of 14 residues. Written as DNA, the CDR3 is TGTGCCAGCAGGGTACAGGGAAATTCCTATGGCTACACCTTC. Translating it yields CASRVQGNSYGYTF.

The rearrangement joins TRBV11-2 to TRBJ1-1; no clear D. The CDR3 sequence is 16 residues long. V was shortened by 4 bases and J by 7 bases, with 22 bases between the two germline ends. The germline V gene encodes CDR1 SGHAT and CDR2 FQNNGV. This CDR3 reads CASSSREKAGAFEAFF. The CDR3 nucleotides read TGTGCCAGCAGCTCAAGGGAAAAGGCGGGAGCTTTTGAAGCTTTCTTT.

This clone was seen only once. This chain links TRBV4-1 with TRBJ2-7; 10 bases map to TRBD2. V shed 3 bases and J 4 bases; nucleotides not matched to a gene: 12. The CDR3 is made up of 17 amino acids. CDR1 is MGHRA and CDR2 is YSYEKL in the germline V gene. CDR3: CASSHQVNIAGGYEQYF. The CDR3 DNA reads as TGCGCCAGCAGCCACCAAGTTAATATAGCGGGAGGATACGAGCAGTACTTC.

The chain has TRBV29-1 and TRBJ1-6; TRBD1 agrees at 9 bases. The CDR3 covers 13 residues. In germline, CDR1 is SQVTM, CDR2 ANQGSEA. With V trimmed by 4 bases and J by 10 bases, 5 bases remained unmatched. For the CDR3, the DNA is TGCAGCGTTGGGACAGGGGTAGGATCACCCCTCCACTTT. Translating gives CSVGTGVGSPLHF.

The chain is built from TRBV6-6 and TRBJ2-7, with 15 bases fitting TRBD2. The CDR3 totals 15 residues. J lost 7 bases, V lost 6 bases, and 7 bases had no gene match. Germline values: CDR1 MNHNY, CDR2 SVGAGI (reference sequence). The CDR3 nucleotides read TGTGCCAGCAGCGGTATGGGACTAGCGGGAGGAGAGCAGTACTTC. Translation: CASSGMGLAGGEQYF.

The chain links TRBV6-1 to TRBJ2-1, with D possibly TRBD2 on 5 matching bases. V lost 2 bases and J 5 bases, leaving 13 bases between the germline ends. Germline CDR1 is MNHNS and CDR2 is SASEGT. The CDR3 spans 15 residues. This chain's CDR3 is CASSEFRGLNNEQFF. In nucleotides, the CDR3 is TGTGCCAGCAGTGAATTCCGAGGGCTGAACAATGAGCAGTTCTTC.

In this sample, this clone turned up a few times. The chain employs TRBV27 and TRBJ1-2, with D possibly TRBD1 on 5 matching bases. V shed 4 bases and J shed 1 base, with 10 bases lying between them. The CDR3 runs to 14 residues. Germline CDR1 and CDR2: MNHEY and SMNVEV (reference sequence). The DNA of the CDR3 is TGTGCCAGCAGTTCATTCAGGGATAACTATGGCTACACCTTC. It yields the protein CASSSFRDNYGYTF.

A few counts support this clone. This CDR3 is CASQLASNEQFF. CDR3 nucleotide sequence: TGTGCCAGCCAACTAGCCAGCAATGAGCAGTTCTTC. The genes are TRBV27 and TRBJ2-1; the D gene is possibly TRBD2 (6 bases). Germline CDR1 MNHEY, CDR2 SMNVEV (reference sequence). This CDR3 has 12 residues. The germline V and J ends were trimmed by 8 bases and 6 bases, with 11 bases remaining between them.

Here the CDR3 DNA reads TGCGCCAGCAGCTTGGACGCGACAGACAATGAGCAGTTCTTC. Protein product: CASSLDATDNEQFF. V and J are TRBV5-1 and TRBJ2-1; possibly TRBD1 for D (5 bases). V shed 0 bases and J shed 5 bases, with 9 bases lying between them. The germline V gene has CDR1 SGHRS and CDR2 YFSETQ. The CDR3 has 14 amino acids.

The genes are TRBV6-1 and TRBJ2-1; maybe TRBD2 (6 bases). Germline loops: CDR1 MNHNS, CDR2 SASEGT. This CDR3 spans 15 amino acids. The germline V and J ends were trimmed by 6 bases and 0 bases, with 12 bases remaining between them. CDR3 sequence: CASSRGLSSYNEQFF. The CDR3 coding sequence is TGTGCCAGCAGCCGGGGACTGAGCTCCTACAATGAGCAGTTCTTC.

V and J are TRBV4-1 and TRBJ2-1, with D possibly being TRBD2 (6 bases). Trimming pared 5 bases from V and 0 bases from J, leaving 17 bases between. Germline loops: CDR1 MGHRA, CDR2 YSYEKL. The length of the CDR3 is 17 residues. Written as DNA, the CDR3 is TGCGCCAGCAGCATCGAGCCTAGCGTTAGCTCCTACAATGAGCAGTTCTTC. It specifies CASSIEPSVSSYNEQFF.

The chain employs TRBV9 and TRBJ2-7; TRBD1 agrees at 11 bases. Per germline, CDR1 SGDLS and CDR2 YYNGEE. The ends lost 3 bases at V and 4 bases at J; junction bases unmatched: 9. CDR3 length: 16 amino acids. The CDR3 spells CASSEGTGGDVYEQYF. The CDR3 bases are TGTGCCAGCAGCGAAGGGACAGGGGGTGATGTGTACGAGCAGTACTTC.

The chain carries TRBV29-1 and TRBJ1-6; the D gene is possibly TRBD1 (6 bases). Trimming took 8 bases from V and 3 from J, leaving 11 bases between them. This CDR3 spans 13 amino acids. Per germline, CDR1 SQVTM and CDR2 ANQGSEA. CDR3 sequence (DNA): TGCAGCATCCGGACAGACTATAATTCACCCCTCCACTTT. Protein: CSIRTDYNSPLHF.